These 13 T cell receptor beta chains share one sample of origin, sequenced in a study of shared clonotypes between healthy human individuals. Naive CD8 isolation took CD45RO-negative cells positively selected for CCR7 and excluded terminally differentiated effector memory CD45RA+ cells. Produced via immunoSEQ multiplex PCR; TCRdb's table is partial and in-frame only. The profile shows around 1.9 million clones, around 93% of them singletons. Sequenced input: naive CD8+ T cells from PBMCs. The receptors were sampled from a man between 18 and 35 years old in good health. Some clones in this sample may be carry-over from other donors' samples.

The chain combines TRBV7-9 with TRBJ1-2; no clear D. Germline CDR1 SEHNR, CDR2 FQNEAQ (reference sequence). The CDR3 covers 16 residues. V was pared by 5 bases and J by 0 bases, with 16 bases between. CDR3 in DNA: TGTGCCAGCAGCCCCCGTCCATATAACCCTAACTATGGCTACACCTTC. This gives the protein CASSPRPYNPNYGYTF.

J is TRBJ2-5 and V is TRBV9; 7 nucleotides line up with TRBD2. The J segment lost 1 base and the V segment lost 4 bases, leaving 4 bases of the junction unmatched. Germline lookup yields CDR1 SGDLS and CDR2 YYNGEE. The CDR3 sequence is 14 residues long. CDR3 region: CASSSGGFQETQYF. CDR3 sequence (DNA): TGTGCCAGCAGCTCCGGGGGGTTCCAAGAGACCCAGTACTTC. Together with reference TRBV9 and TRBJ2-5, the CDR3 gives the full variable domain: DSGVTQTPKHLITATGQRVTLRCSPRSGDLSVYWYQQSLDQGLQFLIQYYNGEERAKGNILERFSAQQFPDLHSELNLSSLELGDSALYFCASSSGGFQETQYFGPGTRLLVL.

Of note for this clone: Other DNA sequences of this sample code for an identical CDR3. The chain employs TRBV5-1 and TRBJ2-7; TRBD2 might be the D (6 bases). The CDR3 spans 13 residues. The ends were cut back, 3 bases at V and 4 bases at J, with 11 bases in the middle. Germline V gene sequence: CDR1 SGHRS, CDR2 YFSETQ. CDR3 sequence (DNA): TGCGCCAGCAGCTCCGGGACTGGTTACGAGCAGTACTTC. It codes for CASSSGTGYEQYF.

This chain connects TRBV28 to TRBJ1-5, with 9 nucleotides matching TRBD1. CDR1 and CDR2 from the germline V gene are MDHEN and SYDVKM. Trimming took 6 bases from V and 5 from J; bases not matched to a gene: 5. The length of the CDR3 is 14 residues. The CDR3 DNA is TGTGCCAGCAGCCGACAGGGGGTCCATCAGCCCCAGCATTTT. Amino acids: CASSRQGVHQPQHF.

The gene calls are TRBV28 and TRBJ2-2; D is ambiguous. This CDR3 spans 12 amino acids. V lost 3 bases and J 6 bases, leaving 5 bases between the germline ends. Germline V gene sequence: CDR1 MDHEN, CDR2 SYDVKM. The CDR3 coding sequence is TGTGCCAGCAGTTTTTGGGCCGGGGAGCTGTTTTTT. This translates into CASSFWAGELFF.

The chain uses TRBV4-3 and TRBJ1-2; 12 bases match TRBD1. The CDR3 consists of 17 residues. V was pared by 0 bases and J by 3 bases, with 5 bases of the junction left unmatched. Germline lookup yields CDR1 LGHNA and CDR2 YSLEER. CDR3 sequence (DNA): TGCGCCAGCAGCCAAGATCGGGGGGACAGGGGGCACTATGGCTACACCTTC. Encoded protein: CASSQDRGDRGHYGYTF.

This chain uses TRBV9 with TRBJ2-1; 7 nucleotides line up with TRBD2. J lost 8 bases, V lost 4 bases, and 12 bases had no gene match. Germline values: CDR1 SGDLS, CDR2 YYNGEE. This CDR3 region has 15 residues. The CDR3 DNA is TGTGCCAGCAGCCCCCTGGTAGCGGGTGGCGATGAGCAGTTCTTC. This encodes CASSPLVAGGDEQFF.

This rearrangement joins TRBV5-4 to TRBJ1-1; weak D call: TRBD1 (5 bases). The CDR3 has 14 residues. Germline V gene sequence: CDR1 SGHNT, CDR2 YYREEE (reference sequence). Trimming removed 3 bases from V and 4 bases from J, with 13 bases in between. The CDR3 coding sequence is TGTGCCAGCAGCTATACCGGGGCTGCCACTGAAGCTTTCTTT. Residues: CASSYTGAATEAFF. The variable domain in full, completed from reference TRBV5-4 and TRBJ1-1, reads ETGVTQSPTHLIKTRGQQVTLRCSSQSGHNTVSWYQQALGQGPQFIFQYYREEENGRGNFPPRFSGLQFPNYSSELNVNALELDDSALYLCASSYTGAATEAFFGQGTRLTVV.

The V gene is TRBV5-4, the J gene TRBJ1-1; D unresolved. The germline V gene has CDR1 SGHNT and CDR2 YYREEE (reference sequence). The CDR3 sequence is 11 residues long. The V gene lost 6 bases and the J gene lost 5 bases, with 8 bases spanning the gap. The CDR3 loop reads CASIAGTEAFF. The CDR3 region has the DNA TGTGCCAGCATCGCGGGAACTGAAGCTTTCTTT.

The chain uses TRBV27 and TRBJ2-5, with TRBD2 identical over 11 bases. With V trimmed by 4 bases and J by 3 bases, 7 bases remained unmatched. CDR1 and CDR2 from the germline V gene are MNHEY and SMNVEV (reference sequence). The CDR3 runs to 16 residues. The CDR3 region is CASSSHTSGSKETQYF. The CDR3, as DNA: TGTGCCAGCAGTTCCCACACTAGCGGGAGTAAAGAGACCCAGTACTTC.

This clone was observed a single time. This chain joins TRBV28 and TRBJ1-1; possible D gene TRBD1, 5 bases. The CDR3 has 15 amino acids. Germline loops: CDR1 MDHEN, CDR2 SYDVKM. The V end lost 1 base, the J end lost 3 bases, and 12 bases lay between the germline ends. CDR3 loop: CASSLSGGDDTEAFF. The CDR3 DNA is TGTGCCAGCAGTTTATCGGGGGGGGACGACACTGAAGCTTTCTTT.

The chain links TRBV4-2 to TRBJ2-7; no clear D. V lost 3 bases and J 3 bases, leaving 9 bases between the germline ends. This CDR3 is built from 13 residues. Germline V CDR1 and CDR2: LGHNA, YNFKEQ. The CDR3 protein is CASSHAGFYEQYF. The CDR3 DNA is TGTGCCAGCAGCCATGCCGGGTTCTACGAGCAGTACTTC.

For the CDR3, the DNA is TGTGCCAGCAGTTTAACCCCCTCTACCGTGACGGGGACCTACGAGCAGTACTTC. Protein product: CASSLTPSTVTGTYEQYF. V gene TRBV27 combines with J gene TRBJ2-7; D may be TRBD2 (5 bases). V was cut by 2 bases and J by 2 bases, with 22 bases left in between. The CDR3 spans 18 residues. Germline assignment: CDR1 MNHEY and CDR2 SMNVEV (reference sequence).